This T cell receptor beta chain is from a study of blood T cells in healthy people across ages. Study results and limitations: Changes seen in expanded clonotypes were possibly confounded by donor CMV status left unknown. PBMCs left unsorted prevented a conclusive naive versus antigen-experienced comparison. Long-lived donors had more naive CD4+ cells and higher diversity than aged donors.

V was trimmed by 2 bases and J by 8 bases, leaving 9 bases between them. CDR3 length equals 13 residues. Germline values: CDR1 LGHDT, CDR2 YNNKEL (reference sequence). About this clonotype itself: Its antigen is still unknown.

Alongside a J-beta primer mix, a sample-barcoded 5' primer served in a second PCR lasting 7 to 11 cycles. TCRdb itself ran the 5' RACE reads through MiXCR, one entry per CDR3 protein. The data show approximately 1,700,000 distinct CDR3 sequences, approximately 40% seen once. This chain links TRBV3-1 with TRBJ1-4; D is ambiguous. The sample taken for sequencing was blood. The TCR sequence derives from a human donor in good health. The CDR3 coding sequence is TGTGCCAGCAGCCAAAACCTTCGGGAAAAACTGTTTTTT. Translated: CASSQNLREKLFF.